Listed here are 20 T cell receptor beta chains from one sample, sequenced in a study of vaccination and CD4 T cells after COVID-19. Cultured CD4+ T cell DNA was sequenced using the Oncomine TCR Beta short-read assay. TCRdb itself ran the PCR reads through MiXCR, one entry per CDR3 protein. The sample contains roughly 17,000 distinct CDR3 sequences, under 30% of which appear only once. Which antigens these TCRs recognize remains unknown. Treatment denoted: roughly 11-day PBMC culture with coronavirus spike peptide pools or control peptides (ViraFEST assay). Sequenced input: cultured CD4+ T cells from blood. These receptors all stem from a human donor with COVID-19.

The J gene is TRBJ2-5, the V gene TRBV20-1; 10 bases align to TRBD2. CDR1 is DFQATT and CDR2 is SNEGSKA in the germline V gene (reference sequence). This CDR3 comprises 16 residues. J was trimmed by 5 bases and V by 0 bases; bases with no gene match: 9. The CDR3, as DNA: TGCAGTGCTAGAGATCCTAGCGGGGGCATGGGGGAGACCCAGTACTTC. The encoded protein is CSARDPSGGMGETQYF.

This clonotype was seen only a few times. The J gene is TRBJ1-2, the V gene TRBV7-9, with D maybe TRBD1 (5 bases). The CDR3 loop spans 14 amino acids. Deletions cut 5 bases from V and 8 bases from J, with 18 bases between. Germline V lookup: CDR1 SEHNR, CDR2 FQNEAQ (reference sequence). The CDR3 here is CASSTPGGFWGYTF. In nucleotides, the CDR3 is TGTGCCAGCAGCACCCCCGGGGGGTTTTGGGGCTACACCTTC.

The chain carries TRBV28 and TRBJ2-5, with a possible D match to TRBD2 (6 bases). This CDR3 region has 14 residues. V dropped 3 bases and J dropped 4 bases, with 12 bases sitting between them. CDR1 is MDHEN and CDR2 is SYDVKM in the germline V gene. The CDR3: CASSFEGGRETQYF. In nucleotides, the CDR3 is TGTGCCAGCAGTTTCGAGGGAGGTCGAGAGACCCAGTACTTC. Full variable domain (remainder filled in from reference TRBV28 and TRBJ2-5): DVKVTQSSRYLVKRTGEKVFLECVQDMDHENMFWYRQDPGLGLRLIYFSYDVKMKEKGDIPEGYSVSREKKERFSLILESASTNQTSMYLCASSFEGGRETQYFGPGTRLLVL.

This clonotype has just a few counts. The junction differs from germline at one of its ends, possibly a read error. The chain employs TRBV20-1 and TRBJ2-3; D is unresolved. The CDR3 is 11 residues long. The V gene's germline CDR1 is DFQATT and CDR2 SNEGSKA (reference sequence). The CDR3 spells CSANSIDTQYF. The DNA for the CDR3 is TGCAGTGCTAATAGCATAGATACGCAGTATTTT.

The rearrangement links TRBV20-1 to TRBJ2-2; D is perhaps TRBD1 (5 bases). The germline CDR1 and CDR2 sequences are DFQATT and SNEGSKA (reference sequence). Between the trimmed V and J ends, which lost 3 bases and 3 bases, there was a span of 11 bases. This CDR3 has 14 amino acids. The CDR3 region is CSARLQGYTGELFF. The CDR3 nucleotides read TGCAGTGCTAGGTTGCAGGGATACACCGGGGAGCTGTTTTTT.

The chain employs TRBV6-1 and TRBJ2-2, with TRBD2 as a possible D gene (6 bases). This CDR3 has 12 amino acids. Deletions cut 4 bases from V and 6 bases from J, with 6 bases between. The V gene's germline CDR1 is MNHNS and CDR2 SASEGT. CDR3 protein: CASSGLAGELFF. CDR3 DNA sequence: TGTGCCAGCAGTGGACTAGCCGGGGAGCTGTTTTTT.

For this clonotype: A read error may explain this, as a much larger clone is one base away. V is TRBV28 and J is TRBJ1-2, with D maybe TRBD1 (6 bases). Germline CDR1 is MDHEN and CDR2 is SYDVKM. The length of the CDR3 is 16 residues. The chain's CDR3 is CPSSFTGSSQVDGYTF. DNA of the CDR3: TGTCCCAGCAGTTTTACAGGGTCTTCACAAGTTGATGGCTACACCTTC.

V usage is TRBV7-9 and J usage is TRBJ1-2; no definite D call. Deletions cut 1 base from V and 4 bases from J, with 16 bases between. The V gene's germline CDR1 is SEHNR and CDR2 FQNEAQ (reference sequence). There are 16 residues in the CDR3. The CDR3 DNA is TGTGCCAGCAGCTTAGGGTCCAGCAATTCTTTCTATGGCTACACCTTC. As protein: CASSLGSSNSFYGYTF.

This clonotype was detected a few times. The rearrangement uses TRBV6-1 and TRBJ1-3, with D tentatively TRBD1 (6 bases). V lost 4 bases and J lost 0, with 16 bases in between. Looked up from germline, CDR1 is MNHNS and CDR2 is SASEGT. The CDR3 is made up of 17 amino acids. DNA for the CDR3: TGTGCCAGCAGTGGCAAGGGGGTGGTGAGCTCTGGAAACACCATATATTTT. Its translation is CASSGKGVVSSGNTIYF.

This rearrangement joins TRBV6-1 to TRBJ1-2; possible D gene TRBD1, 6 bases. Germline CDR1 reads MNHNS; CDR2 reads SASEGT. CDR3 length: 15 residues. Trimming pared 5 bases from V and 2 bases from J, leaving 15 bases between. CDR3 sequence reads: CASSTGDTPNYGYTF. Written as DNA, the CDR3 is TGTGCCAGCAGTACCGGGGACACACCAAACTATGGCTACACCTTC.

The table lists this clonotype with a few counts. This chain uses TRBV1 with TRBJ1-2; the D call TRBD1 from the table was never checked on the DNA. TRBV1 is a documented pseudogene. CDR3 length: 16 residues. CDR3 sequence reads: CTSSQSPRTALYGYTF. For the CDR3, the DNA is TGCACCAGCAGCCAAAGCCCCCGGACCGCACTCTATGGCTACACCTTC.

This chain uses TRBV2 with TRBJ2-5; 9 nucleotides match TRBD2. The CDR3 consists of 16 residues. Germline lookup yields CDR1 SNHLY and CDR2 FYNNEI. V lost 0 bases to trimming and J lost 6 bases; unmatched junction nucleotides: 8. CDR3 region: CASSEATGLATKTQYF. In nucleotides, the CDR3 is TGTGCCAGCAGTGAAGCGACGGGACTAGCTACAAAGACCCAGTACTTC.

A few counts support this clonotype. V usage is TRBV4-1 and J usage is TRBJ2-4; weak D call: TRBD1 (6 bases). CDR1 is MGHRA and CDR2 is YSYEKL in the germline V gene. This CDR3 has 15 amino acids. The V and J ends lost 1 base and 6 bases respectively, with 13 bases between them. In DNA form, the CDR3 reads TGCGCCAGCAGCCAAGCGGACAGCGTCGGAAACATTCAGTACTTC. This sequence encodes CASSQADSVGNIQYF.

In its sample, this clonotype was seen a few times. The V call is TRBV11-3, the J call TRBJ2-2, with D unclear. The V end was cut by 0 bases, the J end by 6 bases, with 5 bases between. The CDR3 is made up of 13 amino acids. Germline-derived CDR1 and CDR2 are SGHNT and YENEEA. CDR3 bases: TGTGCCAGCAGCTTAGATATCGCCGGGGAGCTGTTTTTT. Protein sequence: CASSLDIAGELFF.

This chain joins TRBV28 and TRBJ2-5; unclear D gene. CDR1 MDHEN and CDR2 SYDVKM come from the germline V gene. V lost 3 bases to trimming and J lost 3 bases, with 5 bases between them. The CDR3 totals 12 residues. CDR3 sequence reads: CASSLGKETQYF. For the CDR3, the DNA is TGTGCCAGCAGTTTGGGCAAAGAGACCCAGTACTTC.

Only a few counts were recorded for this clonotype. CDR3 nucleotide sequence: TGTGCTAGTGGTGCGACTAGCGGGGGGGAAGAGACCCAGTACTTC. It specifies CASGATSGGEETQYF. V usage is TRBV12-5 and J usage is TRBJ2-5; 14 nucleotides line up with TRBD2. J lost 3 bases, V lost 5 bases, and 2 bases had no gene match. The CDR3 is 15 amino acids. Germline-derived CDR1 and CDR2 are LGHNT and FRNRAP.

The V call is TRBV25-1, the J call TRBJ1-2; weak D call: TRBD1 (6 bases). The V and J ends lost 3 bases and 6 bases respectively, with 11 bases between them. The CDR3 totals 13 residues. The germline V gene encodes CDR1 MGHDK and CDR2 SYGVNS. In DNA, the CDR3 is TGTGCCAGCAGTGATCAGGGGACTCATGGCTACACCTTC. Translated, it gives CASSDQGTHGYTF.

The J gene is TRBJ2-5, the V gene TRBV11-2; 10 positions agree with TRBD2. Looked up from germline, CDR1 is SGHAT and CDR2 is FQNNGV. The V and J ends lost 0 bases and 5 bases, in that order; junction bases with no gene match: 9. This CDR3 comprises 17 residues. CDR3 coding DNA: TGTGCCAGCAGCTTAGATGGGGCTAGCGGGGGAGGGGAGACCCAGTACTTC. This encodes CASSLDGASGGGETQYF.

This clonotype has a handful of counts. This chain joins TRBV30 and TRBJ1-2; the D is unclear. V was trimmed by 0 bases and J by 4 bases, leaving 12 bases between them. This CDR3 region has 14 residues. Germline lookup yields CDR1 GTSNPN and CDR2 SVGIG (reference sequence). CDR3 amino acids: CAWSVLGRTYGYTF. CDR3 nucleotide sequence: TGTGCCTGGAGTGTACTGGGCAGGACCTATGGCTACACCTTC. The full variable domain, completed using reference TRBV30 and TRBJ1-2, is SQTIHQWPATLVQPVGSPLSLECTVEGTSNPNLYWYRQAAGRGLQLLFYSVGIGQISSEVPQNLSASRPQDRQFILSSKKLLLSDSGFYLCAWSVLGRTYGYTFGSGTRLTVV.

The CDR3 DNA is TGTGCCAGCTCGGGGTCCGGGGGTGGCTCCACTGAAGCTTTCTTT. It translates to CASSGSGGGSTEAFF. V gene TRBV18 combines with J gene TRBJ1-1; maybe TRBD1 (5 bases). The CDR3 totals 15 residues. Between the trimmed V and J ends, which lost 6 bases and 4 bases, there was a span of 18 bases. The germline gives CDR1 KGHSH, CDR2 LQKENI.